The T cell receptor (beta chain) under discussion was sequenced for a study of PD-1 blockade in classical Hodgkin lymphoma. Study observations and caveats: Relapsed/refractory patients reportedly had the lowest baseline TCR diversity, below newly diagnosed patients, who were below healthy donors. Prior to therapy, complete responders displayed diversity much like that of newly diagnosed patients. Nivolumab initiated under 1 year post-ASCT led to patient exclusion. Possible causes of repertoire differences, disease activity or prior therapy, remain undefined.

Every patient relapsed after autologous stem cell transplantation, and brentuximab vedotin exposure varied. Thawed PBMCs underwent magnetic negative selection to obtain purified CD8+ T cells. Germline V gene sequence: CDR1 SGHNT, CDR2 YYREEE (reference sequence). The CDR3 sequence is 13 residues long. Trimming took 7 bases from V and 6 from J, leaving 14 bases between them. Produced via immunoSEQ multiplex PCR; TCRdb's table is partial and in-frame only. The sample includes fewer than 30,000 clones, 70% to 90% of them seen just once. Worth noting for this clone: The antigen is undetermined.

This receptor was identified in a human donor with classical Hodgkin lymphoma. The chain combines TRBV5-4 with TRBJ2-1; D not certain. Sequenced here: CD8+ T cells from blood, sampled at baseline. The CDR3 sequence: CASPALHANEQFF. In DNA, the CDR3 is TGTGCCAGCCCGGCCCTTCATGCCAATGAGCAGTTCTTC.